This TCR beta chain was profiled in a study of shared clonotypes between healthy human individuals. In the study overall: CD4 naive cells filled three plates per donor, CD4 memory three, CD8 naive two and CD8 memory one.

Naive CD8 cells were CD45RO-negative, positively selected for CCR7, excluding terminally differentiated effector memory CD45RA+ cells. Each of the donors was a healthy adult who was HIV-negative and had not had a recent acute infection or vaccination. Study outcomes and limitations: Sample collection involved blood only; tissue repertoires are likely different.

Comments on this clone: What it binds is not known.

Produced via immunoSEQ multiplex PCR; TCRdb's table is partial and in-frame only. Seen here are about 2 million clones, about 95% observed once, and the top ten hold around 1.1%. Sample: naive CD8+ T cells sorted from blood. The sequence derives from a man younger than 35 in good health.

In nucleotides, the CDR3 is TGTGCCAGCTGCCTCAGGGGGGGGTCAGATACGCAGTATTTT. It specifies CASCLRGGSDTQYF. This rearrangement joins TRBV6-1 to TRBJ2-3, with D perhaps TRBD1 or TRBD2 (7 bases each). In germline, CDR1 is MNHNS, CDR2 SASEGT. Between the trimmed V and J ends, which lost 8 bases and 4 bases, there was a span of 16 bases. The length of the CDR3 is 14 residues.